This T cell receptor (beta chain) was identified in a study of T cell responses to AZD1222 COVID-19 vaccine. Study-level findings and limits: At 160-218 and 743-854, vaccine-associated CD4 TCRs were dominant, and they spanned spike. There were mostly white British donors and more females than males, and clonal diversity was possibly underestimated.

On this clone: Its antigen is currently unknown.

CDR1 is SGHTA, CDR2 FQGTGA, per germline. The V and J ends lost 3 bases and 0 bases, in that order; junction bases with no gene match: 2. The CDR3 totals 15 residues. Profiled with immunoSEQ multiplex PCR; TCRdb holds only in-frame clones, not every one. The sample holds around 120,000 clones, roughly 90% seen once. Material: peripheral blood, obtained on day 0 of AZD1222 vaccination. The source of this sequence is an adult in good health. The V and J genes are TRBV7-3 and TRBJ2-3; 8 nucleotides agree with TRBD1. DNA of the CDR3: TGTGCCAGCAGCTTGGACAGGGATAGCACAGATACGCAGTATTTT. Amino acids: CASSLDRDSTDTQYF.